This entry describes one T cell receptor (beta chain). In this sample, this clonotype turned up many times. The antigen it recognizes is unknown. No per-base quality is available; no much larger clone lies one base away. The record originates from a study of T cells after yellow fever vaccination (dated by TCRdb to the late 2010s). Regarding the complete study: The SMART-Seq v4 Ultra Low Input RNA kit was used to prepare libraries from fractions with low cell numbers. Bulk TCR alpha and beta repertoires were sequenced longitudinally to track T-cell clones before and after primary and booster YFV17D yellow fever vaccination. Two healthy male donors, one aged 18 to 30 and one aged 30 to 40 years, made up the cohort. Bulk PBMC replicates and cell subsets were isolated from blood drawn at multiple timepoints before and after both primary and secondary immunization.

The germline V gene yields LGHNA for CDR1 and YNFKEQ for CDR2. The CDR3 holds 16 amino acids from the cysteine to the phenylalanine. Left in the record is the CDR3 DNA by itself, 48 bases read in frame from the first base. The germline ends are 16 bases apart after V is trimmed by 0 bases and J by 7 bases. Synthesis of TCR cDNA relied on 5'RACE template switching, a step that introduced a universal primer site along with unique molecular identifiers. cDNA synthesis was primed from both the TCR alpha and TCR beta constant segments. Library amplification involved two PCR steps, and the second step added sample barcodes and sequencing adapters. Libraries were sequenced on Illumina HiSeq 2500 (2x100 bp) or NovaSeq (2x150 bp). Regarding the original processing steps: Reads were demultiplexed and collapsed into UMI consensus sequences with MIGEC, and V(D)J alignment was performed with MiXCR. Vaccine-responding clonotypes were identified with edgeR using replicate PBMC samples, with FDR below 0.01 and a log2 fold change above 5 up to day 15 being required. Each bulk clonotype was labeled CD4 or CD8 based on which sequenced repertoire, CD4 or CD8, contained the clonotype at higher abundance. TCRdb took the public reads, trimmed them with fastp at Q25, ran MiXCR for clone calling and kept in-frame beta chains. Every CDR3 protein is listed once, alongside the most common genes and DNA of its rows. These V and J calls originate from TCRdb's pipeline instead of the authors' own analysis. The sample includes 170,000 or so distinct CDR3 sequences, with about 6.2% observed a single time. The ten biggest clones cover roughly 3% of the sample.

The treatment or condition label of this sample denotes: live attenuated yellow fever vaccine strain. A standard Ficoll-Paque protocol was used to isolate PBMCs from peripheral blood. Dynabeads CD4 and CD8 positive selection kits were used to isolate the CD4 and CD8 T-cell fractions. TriZol was used to extract RNA from bulk PBMCs, CD4 and CD8 fractions, and dextramer-positive and dextramer-negative fractions. The study at large found these results: Because only two donors were included in the study, the extent to which the findings can be generalized is limited. After the booster, most of the clones that had expanded following primary vaccination were detected again (about 95% of CD4 and 80% to 90% of CD8), which suggests that memory was broadly maintained. FACS-sorted repertoires could contain abundant contaminating clonotypes from the bulk population, so computational filtering was required. A small fraction of clonotypes showed up in both the CD4 and CD8 compartments, probably as a result of convergent recombination. The secondary T-cell response was found to be weaker but faster than the primary response, with a peak reached on day 5 rather than on day 15.

This chain joins TRBV4-2 to TRBJ1-5; possibly the D gene is TRBD1, per 6 matching bases. The sample in question was CD4+ T cells sorted from PBMCs, obtained on the day of the first yellow fever vaccination. The clonotype was recovered from a man aged 18 to 29 who received the YFV17D yellow fever vaccine. The CDR3 in this case is CASSQDASQGRQPQHF. The DNA reads TGTGCCAGCAGCCAAGATGCCTCACAGGGACGCCAGCCCCAGCATTTT.